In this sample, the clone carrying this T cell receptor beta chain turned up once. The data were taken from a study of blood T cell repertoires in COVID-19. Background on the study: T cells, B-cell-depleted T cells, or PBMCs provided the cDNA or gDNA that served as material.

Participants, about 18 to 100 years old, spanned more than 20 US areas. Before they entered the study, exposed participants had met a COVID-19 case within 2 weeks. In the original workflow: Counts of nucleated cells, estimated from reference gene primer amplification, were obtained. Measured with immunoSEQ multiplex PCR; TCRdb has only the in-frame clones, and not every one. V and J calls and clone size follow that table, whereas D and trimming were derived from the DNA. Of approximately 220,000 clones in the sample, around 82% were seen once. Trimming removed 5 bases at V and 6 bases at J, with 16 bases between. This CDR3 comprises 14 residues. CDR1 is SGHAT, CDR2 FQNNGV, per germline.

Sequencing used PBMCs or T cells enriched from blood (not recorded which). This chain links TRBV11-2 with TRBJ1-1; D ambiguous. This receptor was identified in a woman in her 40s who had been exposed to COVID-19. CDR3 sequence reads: CASSPLRRSPEAFF. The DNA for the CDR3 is TGTGCCAGCAGCCCCTTGAGGAGGAGCCCTGAAGCTTTCTTT.